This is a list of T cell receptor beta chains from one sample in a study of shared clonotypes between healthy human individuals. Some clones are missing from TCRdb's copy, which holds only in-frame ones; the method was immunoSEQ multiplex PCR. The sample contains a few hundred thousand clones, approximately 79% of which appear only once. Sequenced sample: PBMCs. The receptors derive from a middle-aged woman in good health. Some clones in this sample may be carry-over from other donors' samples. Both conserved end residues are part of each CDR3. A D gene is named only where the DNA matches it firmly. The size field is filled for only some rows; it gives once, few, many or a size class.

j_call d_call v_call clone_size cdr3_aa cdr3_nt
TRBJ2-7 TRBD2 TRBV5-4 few CASSLSPRRGGRGHEQYF TGTGCCAGCAGCTTGTCTCCGCGTCGGGGGGGTAGGGGCCACGAGCAGTACTTC
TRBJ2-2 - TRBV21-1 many CASSKKGQPSTGELFF TGTGCCAGCAGCAAAAAGGGACAGCCGAGCACCGGGGAGCTGTTTTTT
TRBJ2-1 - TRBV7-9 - CASSISGSYNEQFF TGTGCCAGCAGCATTAGCGGCTCCTACAATGAGCAGTTCTTC
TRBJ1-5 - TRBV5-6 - CASSLGFGSNQPQHF TGTGCCAGCAGCTTGGGTTTTGGGAGCAATCAGCCCCAGCATTTT
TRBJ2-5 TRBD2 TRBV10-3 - CAIKGTSGSGETQYF TGTGCCATCAAAGGGACTAGCGGGAGCGGAGAGACCCAGTACTTC
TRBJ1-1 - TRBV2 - CASSGRQNTEAFF TGTGCCAGCAGCGGTAGACAGAACACTGAAGCTTTCTTT
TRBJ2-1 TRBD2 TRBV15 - CATSRLAGDRGEQFF TGTGCCACTAGCCGACTAGCGGGAGATCGAGGTGAGCAGTTCTTC
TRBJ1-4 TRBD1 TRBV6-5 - CASSRGAGGEEKLFF TGTGCCAGCAGCCGAGGGGCAGGGGGGGAAGAAAAACTGTTTTTT
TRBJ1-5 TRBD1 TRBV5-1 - CASSMDRGSQPQHF TGCGCCAGCAGTATGGACAGGGGAAGCCAGCCCCAGCATTTT
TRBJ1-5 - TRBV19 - CASRPHRADSNQPQHF TGTGCCAGTAGACCGCACAGGGCCGATAGCAATCAGCCCCAGCATTTT
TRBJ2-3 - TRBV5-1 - CASRPGLSLDTQYF TGCGCCAGCAGACCGGGACTCTCTCTAGATACGCAGTATTTT
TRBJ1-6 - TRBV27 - CASRTLTGPGSPLHF TGTGCCAGCAGAACCCTCACAGGGCCCGGTTCACCCCTCCACTTT
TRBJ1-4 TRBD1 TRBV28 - CASRGQGALEKLFF TGTGCCAGCAGGGGACAGGGGGCGCTTGAAAAACTGTTTTTT
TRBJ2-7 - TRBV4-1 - CASSQEAVGRTYEQYF TGCGCCAGCAGCCAAGAGGCGGTGGGCAGAACCTACGAGCAGTACTTC
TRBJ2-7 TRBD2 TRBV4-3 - CASSQVVTSSHEQYF TGCGCCAGCAGCCAAGTGGTGACTAGCTCCCACGAGCAGTACTTC
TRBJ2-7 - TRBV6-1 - CASSAGSSYEQYF TGTGCCAGCAGTGCGGGAAGCTCCTACGAGCAGTACTTC
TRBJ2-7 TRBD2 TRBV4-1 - CASSQDGSGSRRQYF TGCGCCAGCAGCCAAGATGGTAGCGGGAGCCGCCGACAGTACTTC